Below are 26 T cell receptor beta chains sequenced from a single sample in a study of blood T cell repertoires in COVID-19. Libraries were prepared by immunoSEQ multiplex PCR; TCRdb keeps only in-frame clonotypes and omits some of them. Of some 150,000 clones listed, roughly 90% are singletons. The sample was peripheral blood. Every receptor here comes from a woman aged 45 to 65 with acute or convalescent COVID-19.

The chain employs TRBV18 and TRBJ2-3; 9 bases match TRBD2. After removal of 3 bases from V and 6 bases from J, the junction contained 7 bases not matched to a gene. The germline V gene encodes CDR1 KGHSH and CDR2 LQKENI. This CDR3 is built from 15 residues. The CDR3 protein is CASSPGRGGLDTQYF. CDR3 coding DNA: TGTGCCAGCTCACCGGGGCGGGGGGGCCTGGATACGCAGTATTTT.

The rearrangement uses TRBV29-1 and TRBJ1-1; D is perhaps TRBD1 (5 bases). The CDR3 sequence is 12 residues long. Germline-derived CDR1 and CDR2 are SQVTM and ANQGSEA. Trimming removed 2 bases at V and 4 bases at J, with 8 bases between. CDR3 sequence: CSVERGITEAFF. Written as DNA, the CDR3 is TGCAGCGTTGAAAGGGGAATCACTGAAGCTTTCTTT.

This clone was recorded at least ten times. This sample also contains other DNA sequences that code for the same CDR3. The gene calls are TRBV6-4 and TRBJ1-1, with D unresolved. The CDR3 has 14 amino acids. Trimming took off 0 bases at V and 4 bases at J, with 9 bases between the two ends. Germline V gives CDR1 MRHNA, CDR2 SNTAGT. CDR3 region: CASSDSSRGTEAFF. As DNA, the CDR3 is TGTGCCAGCAGTGACTCGAGTAGAGGCACTGAAGCTTTCTTT.

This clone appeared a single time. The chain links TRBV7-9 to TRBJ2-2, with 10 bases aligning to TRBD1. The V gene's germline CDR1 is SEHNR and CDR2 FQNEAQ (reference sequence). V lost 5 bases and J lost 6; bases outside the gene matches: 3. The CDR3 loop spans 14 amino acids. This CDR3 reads CASSRDRGSGELFF. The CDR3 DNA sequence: TGTGCCAGCAGCCGGGACAGGGGATCCGGGGAGCTGTTTTTT.

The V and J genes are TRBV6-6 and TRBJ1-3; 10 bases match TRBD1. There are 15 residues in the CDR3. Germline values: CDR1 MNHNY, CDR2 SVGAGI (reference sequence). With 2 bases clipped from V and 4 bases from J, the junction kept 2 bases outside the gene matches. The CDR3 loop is CASSYGQGGGNTIYF. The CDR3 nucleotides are TGTGCCAGCAGTTACGGACAGGGGGGAGGAAACACCATATATTTT.

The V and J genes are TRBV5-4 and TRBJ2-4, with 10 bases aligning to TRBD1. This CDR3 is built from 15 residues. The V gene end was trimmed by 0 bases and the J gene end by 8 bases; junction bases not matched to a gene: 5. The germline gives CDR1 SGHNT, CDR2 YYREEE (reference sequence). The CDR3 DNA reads TGTGCCAGCAGCTTGGGTGGGACAGGGGAGTACATTCAGTACTTC. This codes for CASSLGGTGEYIQYF.

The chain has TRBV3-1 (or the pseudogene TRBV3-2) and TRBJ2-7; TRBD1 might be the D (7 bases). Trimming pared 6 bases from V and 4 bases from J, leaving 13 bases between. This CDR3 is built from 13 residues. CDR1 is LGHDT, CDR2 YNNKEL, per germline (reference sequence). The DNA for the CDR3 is TGTGCCAGCAGGCCAGGGGGGCGGTACGAGCAGTACTTC. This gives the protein CASRPGGRYEQYF.

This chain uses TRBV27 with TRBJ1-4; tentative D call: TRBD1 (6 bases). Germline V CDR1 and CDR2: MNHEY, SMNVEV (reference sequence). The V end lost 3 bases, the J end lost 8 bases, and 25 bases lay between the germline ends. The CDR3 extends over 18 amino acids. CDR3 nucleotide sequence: TGTGCCAGCAGTTTCATTTTCGACAGGCGAACCCCTGTAGAAAAACTGTTTTTT. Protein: CASSFIFDRRTPVEKLFF.

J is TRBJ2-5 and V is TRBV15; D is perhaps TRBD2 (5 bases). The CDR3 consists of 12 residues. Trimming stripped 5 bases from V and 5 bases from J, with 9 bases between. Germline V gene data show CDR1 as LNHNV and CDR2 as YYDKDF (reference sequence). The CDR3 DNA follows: TGTGCCACCAGCGGGAGTTCGGAGACCCAGTACTTC. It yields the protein CATSGSSETQYF.

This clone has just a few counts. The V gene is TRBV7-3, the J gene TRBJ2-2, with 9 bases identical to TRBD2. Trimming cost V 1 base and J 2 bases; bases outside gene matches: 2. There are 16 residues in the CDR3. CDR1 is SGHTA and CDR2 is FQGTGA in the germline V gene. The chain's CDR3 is CASSLKAGGNTGELFF. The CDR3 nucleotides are TGTGCCAGCAGCTTAAAAGCGGGAGGCAACACCGGGGAGCTGTTTTTT.

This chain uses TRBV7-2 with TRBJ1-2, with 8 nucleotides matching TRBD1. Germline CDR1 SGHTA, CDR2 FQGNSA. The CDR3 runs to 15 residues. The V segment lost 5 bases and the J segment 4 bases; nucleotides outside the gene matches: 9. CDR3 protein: CASSPDGQGIYGYTF. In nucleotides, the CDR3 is TGTGCCAGCAGCCCGGACGGACAGGGTATCTATGGCTACACCTTC.

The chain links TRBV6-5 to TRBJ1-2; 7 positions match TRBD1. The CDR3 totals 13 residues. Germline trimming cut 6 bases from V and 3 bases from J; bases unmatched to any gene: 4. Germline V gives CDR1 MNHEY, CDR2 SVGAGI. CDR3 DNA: TGTGCCAGCAGAACGACAGGGCACTATGGCTACACCTTC. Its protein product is CASRTTGHYGYTF.

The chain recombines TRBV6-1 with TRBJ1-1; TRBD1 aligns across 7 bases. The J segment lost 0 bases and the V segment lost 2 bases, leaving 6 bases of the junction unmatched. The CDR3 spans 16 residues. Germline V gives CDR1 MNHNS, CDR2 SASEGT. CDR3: CASSELYRGMNTEAFF. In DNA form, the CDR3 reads TGTGCCAGCAGTGAACTTTACAGGGGCATGAACACTGAAGCTTTCTTT.

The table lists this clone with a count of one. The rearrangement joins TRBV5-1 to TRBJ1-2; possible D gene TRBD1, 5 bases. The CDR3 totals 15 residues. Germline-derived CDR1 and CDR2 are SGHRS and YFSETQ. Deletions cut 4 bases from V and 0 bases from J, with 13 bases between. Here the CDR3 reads CASSVRDRSNYGYTF. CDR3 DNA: TGCGCCAGCAGCGTGCGGGACCGTTCTAACTATGGCTACACCTTC.

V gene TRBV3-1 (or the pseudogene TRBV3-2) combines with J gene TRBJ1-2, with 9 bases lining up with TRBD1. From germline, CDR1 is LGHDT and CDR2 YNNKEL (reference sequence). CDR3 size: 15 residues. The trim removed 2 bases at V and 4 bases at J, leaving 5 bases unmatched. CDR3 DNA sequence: TGTGCCAGCAGCCAACAGAGGGACAGGGCCTATGGCTACACCTTC. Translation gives CASSQQRDRAYGYTF.

This chain's CDR3 is CASRTQGALNTEAFF. DNA for the CDR3: TGCGCCAGTCGTACCCAGGGGGCCCTTAACACTGAAGCTTTCTTT. The chain carries TRBV5-1 and TRBJ1-1; 8 bases are a match to TRBD1. V trimming: 8 bases; J trimming: 2 bases; junction bases outside the gene matches: 11. In germline, CDR1 is SGHRS, CDR2 YFSETQ. This CDR3 has 15 residues.

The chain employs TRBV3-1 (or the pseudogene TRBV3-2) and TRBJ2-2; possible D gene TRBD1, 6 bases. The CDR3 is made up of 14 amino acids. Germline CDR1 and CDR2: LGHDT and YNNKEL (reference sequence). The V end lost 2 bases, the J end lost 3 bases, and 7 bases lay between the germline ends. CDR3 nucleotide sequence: TGTGCCAGCAGCCAAACAGGGTACACCGGGGAGCTGTTTTTT. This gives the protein CASSQTGYTGELFF.

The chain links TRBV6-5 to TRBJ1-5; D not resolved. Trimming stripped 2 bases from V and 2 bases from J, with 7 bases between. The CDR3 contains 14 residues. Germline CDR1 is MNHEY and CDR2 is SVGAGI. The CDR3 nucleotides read TGTGCCAGCAGTTACGGTCGGGGCAATCAGCCCCAGCATTTT. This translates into CASSYGRGNQPQHF.

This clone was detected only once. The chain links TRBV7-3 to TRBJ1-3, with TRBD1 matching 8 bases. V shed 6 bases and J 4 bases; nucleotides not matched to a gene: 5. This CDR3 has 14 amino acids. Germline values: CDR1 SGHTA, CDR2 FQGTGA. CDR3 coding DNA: TGTGCCAGCAGTACAGGGGGTTTCGGAAACACCATATATTTT. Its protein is CASSTGGFGNTIYF.

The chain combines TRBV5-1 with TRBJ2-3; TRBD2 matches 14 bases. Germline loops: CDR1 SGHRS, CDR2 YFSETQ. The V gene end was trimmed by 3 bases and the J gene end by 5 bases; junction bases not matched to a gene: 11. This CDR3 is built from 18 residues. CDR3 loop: CASSSTPGLAGEGDTQYF. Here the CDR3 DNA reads TGCGCCAGCAGCTCAACTCCGGGACTAGCGGGGGAGGGAGATACGCAGTATTTT.

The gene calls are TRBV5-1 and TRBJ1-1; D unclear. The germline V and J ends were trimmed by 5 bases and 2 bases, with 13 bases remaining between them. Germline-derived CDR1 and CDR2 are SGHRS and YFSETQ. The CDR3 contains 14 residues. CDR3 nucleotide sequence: TGCGCCAGCAGGACCCAGACTGATAACACTGAAGCTTTCTTT. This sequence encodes CASRTQTDNTEAFF.

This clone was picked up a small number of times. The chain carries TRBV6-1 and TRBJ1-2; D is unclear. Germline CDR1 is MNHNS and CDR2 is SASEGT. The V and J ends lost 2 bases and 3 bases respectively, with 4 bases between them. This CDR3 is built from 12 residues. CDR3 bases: TGTGCCAGCAGTGAACGGGACTATGGCTACACCTTC. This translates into CASSERDYGYTF.

The CDR3 reads CASSGLASTDTQYF. The CDR3 DNA is TGTGCCAGCAGTGGACTAGCGAGCACAGATACGCAGTATTTT. The chain is built from TRBV2 and TRBJ2-3; 8 bases fit TRBD2. Losses at the gene ends were 4 bases for V and 0 bases for J; bases not matched to a gene: 0. Per germline, CDR1 SNHLY and CDR2 FYNNEI. This CDR3 is 14 amino acids long.

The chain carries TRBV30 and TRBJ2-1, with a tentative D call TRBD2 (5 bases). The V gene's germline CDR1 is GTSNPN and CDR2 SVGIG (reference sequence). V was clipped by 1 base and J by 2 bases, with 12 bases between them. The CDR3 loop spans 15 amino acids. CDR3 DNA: TGTGCCTGGAGTGACGGGCGGAGGCCCTACAATGAGCAGTTCTTC. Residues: CAWSDGRRPYNEQFF.

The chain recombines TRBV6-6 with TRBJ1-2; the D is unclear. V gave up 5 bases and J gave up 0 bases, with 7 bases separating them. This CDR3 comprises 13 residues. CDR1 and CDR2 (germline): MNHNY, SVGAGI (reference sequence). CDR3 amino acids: CASSRQTNYGYTF. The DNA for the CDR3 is TGTGCCAGCAGTCGACAAACTAACTATGGCTACACCTTC.

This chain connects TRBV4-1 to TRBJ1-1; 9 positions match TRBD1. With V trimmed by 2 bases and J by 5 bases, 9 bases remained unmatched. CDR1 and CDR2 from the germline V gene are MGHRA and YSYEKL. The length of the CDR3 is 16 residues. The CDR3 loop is CASSQLRTGAKTEAFF. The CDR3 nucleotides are TGCGCCAGCAGCCAACTGCGGACAGGGGCGAAAACTGAAGCTTTCTTT.